The 14 T cell receptor beta chains below come from one sample, sequenced in a study of patients and donors after allogeneic stem cell transplantation. Each CDR3 protein is one row after TCRdb ran MiXCR on the RT-PCR reads. The data show tens of thousands of distinct CDR3 sequences, 45% to 50% seen once. Source material: blood, either unsorted or a sorted T cell fraction (not recorded which). The receptor set was obtained from a human donor who was either an allogeneic HSCT recipient or a stem cell or donor lymphocyte infusion donor (not recorded which). It is not recorded whose cells these are; they may come from a transplant donor.

The chain has TRBV29-1 and TRBJ1-1; TRBD1 aligns across 8 bases. The germline V gene has CDR1 SQVTM and CDR2 ANQGSEA. The junction had 16 bases not matched to a gene; V was cut back by 6 bases and J by 1 base. This CDR3 region has 17 residues. CDR3 region: CSVAGTGASGWNTEAFF. Here the CDR3 DNA reads TGCAGCGTAGCCGGGACAGGAGCTTCTGGATGGAACACTGAAGCTTTCTTT. The full variable domain, with the rest looked up from reference TRBV29-1 and TRBJ1-1, is SAVISQKPSRDICQRGTSLTIQCQVDSQVTMMFWYRQQPGQSLTLIATANQGSEATYESGFVIDKFPISRPNLTFSTLTVSNMSPEDSSIYLCSVAGTGASGWNTEAFFGQGTRLTVV.

The CDR3 sequence is CSASKPGQDDTEAFF. CDR3 nucleotide sequence: TGCAGTGCAAGCAAGCCGGGACAGGATGACACTGAAGCTTTCTTT. The chain uses TRBV20-1 and TRBJ1-1, with 8 bases that match TRBD1. The germline gives CDR1 DFQATT, CDR2 SNEGSKA (reference sequence). The CDR3 is made up of 15 amino acids. The ends lost 6 bases at V and 3 bases at J; junction bases unmatched: 12.

The chain has TRBV28 and TRBJ1-2; 7 bases agree with TRBD1. Germline-derived CDR1 and CDR2 are MDHEN and SYDVKM. This CDR3 comprises 15 residues. V lost 6 bases to trimming and J lost 0 bases; unmatched junction nucleotides: 7. The DNA for the CDR3 is TGTGCCAGCAGACCACCAGGGGGAGCTAACTATGGCTACACCTTC. It encodes CASRPPGGANYGYTF.

J is TRBJ2-5 and V is TRBV10-3; TRBD2 agrees at 12 bases. CDR1 and CDR2 (germline): ENHRY, SYGVKD. This CDR3 contains 16 residues. After removal of 7 bases from V and 5 bases from J, the junction contained 11 bases not matched to a gene. The CDR3 spells CAITPTSGGNVETQYF. The CDR3 nucleotides are TGTGCCATCACCCCTACTAGCGGGGGGAACGTGGAGACCCAGTACTTC.

CDR3 DNA sequence: TGTGCCAGCAGCCGCGATTCAGGGGGGAACGATGGCTACACCTTC. Translated, it gives CASSRDSGGNDGYTF. The chain employs TRBV12-3 or TRBV12-4 and TRBJ1-2, with TRBD1 matching over 7 bases. This CDR3 contains 15 residues. Trimming at V came to 6 bases and at J to 6 bases, leaving 13 bases not matched to a gene.

V gene TRBV5-6 combines with J gene TRBJ1-5; perhaps TRBD1 as D (5 bases). The CDR3 runs to 14 residues. CDR1 SGHDT and CDR2 YYEEEE come from the germline V gene. V was cut by 1 base and J by 7 bases, with 12 bases left in between. CDR3 protein: CASSLRTYSQPQHF. As DNA, the CDR3 is TGTGCCAGCAGCTTGAGGACATACTCCCAGCCCCAGCATTTT.

This clonotype was found a few times. The V gene is TRBV4-3, the J gene TRBJ1-3, with no clear D. With 0 bases removed from V and 4 bases from J, the gap between germline ends came to 10 bases. CDR3 length equals 15 residues. Germline-derived CDR1 and CDR2 are LGHNA and YSLEER. CDR3 residues: CASSQDPGYGNTIYF. CDR3 coding DNA: TGCGCCAGCAGCCAAGATCCCGGTTACGGAAACACCATATATTTT.

This sequence joins TRBV7-3 and TRBJ2-1, with D perhaps TRBD2 (6 bases). The CDR3 is 14 residues long. Germline CDR1 SGHTA, CDR2 FQGTGA. The V gene lost 3 bases and the J gene lost 8 bases, with 14 bases spanning the gap. The CDR3 reads CASSFGTPSHEQFF. Written as DNA, the CDR3 is TGTGCCAGCAGCTTCGGGACTCCCTCCCATGAGCAGTTCTTC.

The J gene is TRBJ1-4, the V gene TRBV7-9; TRBD1 aligns across 8 bases. V dropped 5 bases and J dropped 2; count of bases not matched to a gene: 10. The CDR3 is made up of 17 amino acids. Germline V gives CDR1 SEHNR, CDR2 FQNEAQ (reference sequence). CDR3 amino acids: CASSSTWDRTTNEKLFF. The DNA of the CDR3 is TGTGCCAGCAGCAGCACCTGGGACAGGACTACTAATGAAAAACTGTTTTTT.

A few counts support this clonotype. The genes are TRBV6-5 and TRBJ1-1; D not resolved. This CDR3 is built from 11 residues. Trimming took 6 bases from V and 6 from J, leaving 8 bases between them. Germline V gene lookup returns CDR1 MNHEY and CDR2 SVGAGI. CDR3 DNA: TGTGCCAGCAGACAAACGGCTGAAGCTTTCTTT. Translation: CASRQTAEAFF.

The chain links TRBV20-1 to TRBJ1-2, with 7 bases that match TRBD1. The CDR3 runs 17 residues. Germline-derived CDR1 and CDR2 are DFQATT and SNEGSKA (reference sequence). The junction had 13 bases not matched to a gene; V was cut back by 3 bases and J by 0 bases. The CDR3 nucleotides read TGCAGTGCTAGTATCGGGCGACAGGGTCCTTCTAACTATGGCTACACCTTC. This translates into CSASIGRQGPSNYGYTF.

In this sample, this clonotype turned up a few times. CDR3 loop: CSARDPDRSYGYTF. The CDR3 DNA is TGCAGTGCTAGAGACCCAGACAGGAGCTATGGCTACACCTTC. The chain uses TRBV20-1 and TRBJ1-2, with a tentative D call TRBD1 (6 bases). CDR1 and CDR2 (germline): DFQATT, SNEGSKA (reference sequence). The CDR3 runs to 14 residues. Trimming took off 0 bases at V and 4 bases at J, with 12 bases between the two ends.

The chain combines TRBV20-1 with TRBJ2-5; perhaps TRBD2 as D (6 bases). V shed 8 bases and J shed 4 bases, with 17 bases lying between them. The CDR3 runs 13 residues. Germline V gives CDR1 DFQATT, CDR2 SNEGSKA (reference sequence). The CDR3 loop is CSPGRRQGETQYF. The DNA of the CDR3 is TGCAGTCCGGGGAGGAGGCAGGGAGAGACCCAGTACTTC.

V is TRBV12-3 or TRBV12-4 and J is TRBJ1-3; D remains unclear. V was shortened by 7 bases and J by 4 bases, with 8 bases between the two germline ends. This CDR3 region has 12 residues. This CDR3 is CASTPRGNTIYF. The CDR3 DNA sequence: TGTGCCAGCACTCCTCGGGGAAACACCATATATTTT.